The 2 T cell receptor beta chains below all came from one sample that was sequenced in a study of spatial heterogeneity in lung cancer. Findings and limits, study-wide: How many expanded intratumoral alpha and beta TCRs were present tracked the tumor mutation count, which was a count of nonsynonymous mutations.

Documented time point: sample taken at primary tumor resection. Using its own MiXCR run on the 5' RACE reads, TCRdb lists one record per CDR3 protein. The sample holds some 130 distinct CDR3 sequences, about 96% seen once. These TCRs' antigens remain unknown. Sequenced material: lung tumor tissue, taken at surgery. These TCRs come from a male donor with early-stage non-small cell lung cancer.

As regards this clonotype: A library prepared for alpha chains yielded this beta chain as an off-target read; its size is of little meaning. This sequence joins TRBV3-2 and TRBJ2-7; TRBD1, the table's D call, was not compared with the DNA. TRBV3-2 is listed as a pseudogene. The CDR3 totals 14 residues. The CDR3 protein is CASSQGQHTYEQYV. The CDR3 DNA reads TGTGCCAGCAGCCAGGGACAGCACACCTACGAGCAGTACGTC.

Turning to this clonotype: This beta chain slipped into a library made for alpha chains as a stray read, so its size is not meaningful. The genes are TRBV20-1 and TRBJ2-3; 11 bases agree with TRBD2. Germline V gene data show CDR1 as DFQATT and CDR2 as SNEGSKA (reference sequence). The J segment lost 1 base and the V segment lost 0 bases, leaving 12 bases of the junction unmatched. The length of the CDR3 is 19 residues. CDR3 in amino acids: CSARDLSGRAGMGTDTQYF. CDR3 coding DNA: TGCAGTGCTAGAGATCTTAGCGGGAGGGCCGGAATGGGCACAGATACGCAGTATTTT.